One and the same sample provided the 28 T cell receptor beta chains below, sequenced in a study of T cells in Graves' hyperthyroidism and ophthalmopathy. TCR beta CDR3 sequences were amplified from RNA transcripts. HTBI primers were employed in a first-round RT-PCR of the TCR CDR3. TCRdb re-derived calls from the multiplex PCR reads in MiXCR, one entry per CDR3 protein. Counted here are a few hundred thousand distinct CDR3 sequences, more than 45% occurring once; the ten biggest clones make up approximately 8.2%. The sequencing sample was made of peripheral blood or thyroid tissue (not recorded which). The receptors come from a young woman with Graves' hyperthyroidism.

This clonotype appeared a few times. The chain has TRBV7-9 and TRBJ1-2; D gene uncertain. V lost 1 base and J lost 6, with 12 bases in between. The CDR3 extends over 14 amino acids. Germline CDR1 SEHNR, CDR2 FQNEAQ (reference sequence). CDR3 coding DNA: TGTGCCAGCAGCTTAGAGGCAGGTCGAAATGGCTACACCTTC. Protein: CASSLEAGRNGYTF.

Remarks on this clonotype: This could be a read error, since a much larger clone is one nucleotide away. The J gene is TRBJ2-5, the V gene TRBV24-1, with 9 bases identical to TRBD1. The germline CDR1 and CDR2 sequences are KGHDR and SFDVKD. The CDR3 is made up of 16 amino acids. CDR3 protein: CAISDATGGEEETQYF. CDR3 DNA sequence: TGTGCCATCAGTGATGCGACAGGGGGTGAGGAAGAGACCCAGTACTTC.

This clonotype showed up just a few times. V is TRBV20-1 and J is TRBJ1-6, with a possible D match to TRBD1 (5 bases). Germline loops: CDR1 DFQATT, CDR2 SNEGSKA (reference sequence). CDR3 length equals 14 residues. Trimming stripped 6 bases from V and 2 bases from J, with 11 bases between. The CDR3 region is CSARGGTYNSPLHF. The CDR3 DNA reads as TGCAGTGCCCGTGGGGGAACCTATAATTCACCCCTCCACTTT.

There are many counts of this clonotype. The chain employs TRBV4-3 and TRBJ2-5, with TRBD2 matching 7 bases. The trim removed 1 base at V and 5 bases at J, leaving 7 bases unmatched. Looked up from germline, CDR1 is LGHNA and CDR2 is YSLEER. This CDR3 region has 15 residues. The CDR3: CASSQGEAGEETQYF. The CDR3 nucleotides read TGCGCCAGCAGCCAAGGGGAGGCGGGAGAGGAGACCCAGTACTTC.

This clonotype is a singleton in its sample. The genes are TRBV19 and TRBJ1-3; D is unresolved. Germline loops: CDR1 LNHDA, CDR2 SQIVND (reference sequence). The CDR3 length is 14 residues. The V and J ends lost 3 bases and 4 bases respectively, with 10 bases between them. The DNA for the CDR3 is TGTGCCAGTAGTATCCAGGAGTCCGGAAACACCATATATTTT. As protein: CASSIQESGNTIYF.

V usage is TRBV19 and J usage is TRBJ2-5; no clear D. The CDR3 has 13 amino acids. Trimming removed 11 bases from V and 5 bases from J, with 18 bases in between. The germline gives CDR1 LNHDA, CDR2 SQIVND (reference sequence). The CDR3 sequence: CAAAERARETQYF. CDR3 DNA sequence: TGTGCCGCCGCCGAACGGGCGCGGGAGACCCAGTACTTC.

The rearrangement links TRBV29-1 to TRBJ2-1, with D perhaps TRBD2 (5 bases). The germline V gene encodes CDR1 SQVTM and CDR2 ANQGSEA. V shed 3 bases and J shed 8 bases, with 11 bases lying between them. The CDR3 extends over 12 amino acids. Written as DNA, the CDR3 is TGCAGCGTTGATCGGACTCGAGATGAGCAGTTCTTC. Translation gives CSVDRTRDEQFF.

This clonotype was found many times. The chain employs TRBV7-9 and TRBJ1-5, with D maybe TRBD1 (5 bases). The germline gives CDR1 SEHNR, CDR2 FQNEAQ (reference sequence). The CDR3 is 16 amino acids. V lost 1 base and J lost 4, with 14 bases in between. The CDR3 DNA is TGTGCCAGCAGCTTAGGGGGCATCCTCCTAAATCAGCCCCAGCATTTT. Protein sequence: CASSLGGILLNQPQHF. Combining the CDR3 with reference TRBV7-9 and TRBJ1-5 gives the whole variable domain DTGVSQNPRHKITKRGQNVTFRCDPISEHNRLYWYRQTLGQGPEFLTYFQNEAQLEKSRLLSDRFSAERPKGSFSTLEIQRTEQGDSAMYLCASSLGGILLNQPQHFGDGTRLSIL.

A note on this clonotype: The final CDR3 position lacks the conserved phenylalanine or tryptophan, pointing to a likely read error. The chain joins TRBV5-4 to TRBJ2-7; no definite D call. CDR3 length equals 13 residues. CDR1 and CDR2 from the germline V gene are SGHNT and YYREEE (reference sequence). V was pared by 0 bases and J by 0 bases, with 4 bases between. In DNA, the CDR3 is TGTGCCAGCAGCTTGGGCGTCTCCTACGAGCAGTACCTC. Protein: CASSLGVSYEQYL.

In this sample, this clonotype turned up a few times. CDR3 in amino acids: CASSLSRTGGPYEQYF. CDR3 nucleotides: TGTGCCAGCAGCTTAAGTCGGACAGGGGGACCCTACGAGCAGTACTTC. This rearrangement joins TRBV7-3 to TRBJ2-7; 10 nucleotides align to TRBD1. Germline V gene data show CDR1 as SGHTA and CDR2 as FQGTGA. This CDR3 has 16 residues. J gave up 2 bases and V 1 base, and 5 bases lay outside the gene matches.

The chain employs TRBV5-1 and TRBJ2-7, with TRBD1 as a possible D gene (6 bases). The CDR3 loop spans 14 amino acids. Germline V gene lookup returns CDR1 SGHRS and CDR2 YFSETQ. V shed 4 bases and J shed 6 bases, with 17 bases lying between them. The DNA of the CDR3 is TGCGCCAGCAGCCCTGGACAGCTAAAGTCCGAGCAGTACTTC. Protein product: CASSPGQLKSEQYF.

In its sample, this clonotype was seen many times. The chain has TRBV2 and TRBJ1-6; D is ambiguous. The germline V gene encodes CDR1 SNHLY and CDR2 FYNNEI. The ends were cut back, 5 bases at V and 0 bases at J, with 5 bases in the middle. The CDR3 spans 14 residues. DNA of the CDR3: TGTGCCAGCAGTCCAAGCTCCTATAATTCACCCCTCCACTTT. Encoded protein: CASSPSSYNSPLHF.

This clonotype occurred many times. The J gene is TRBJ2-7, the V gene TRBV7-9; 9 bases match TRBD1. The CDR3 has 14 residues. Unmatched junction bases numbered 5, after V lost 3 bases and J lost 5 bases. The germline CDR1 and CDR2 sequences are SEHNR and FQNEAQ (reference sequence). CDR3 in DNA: TGTGCCAGCAGCTTGGACTGGACAGGGGACGAGCAGTACTTC. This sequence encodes CASSLDWTGDEQYF.

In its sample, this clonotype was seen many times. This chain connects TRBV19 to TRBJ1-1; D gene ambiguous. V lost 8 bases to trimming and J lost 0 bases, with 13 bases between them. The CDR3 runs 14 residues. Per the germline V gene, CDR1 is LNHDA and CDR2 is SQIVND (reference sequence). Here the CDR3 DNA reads TGTGCCAGTCATCGTTCGCCGATGAACACTGAAGCTTTCTTT. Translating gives CASHRSPMNTEAFF. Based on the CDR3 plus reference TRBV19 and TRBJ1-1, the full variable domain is DGGITQSPKYLFRKEGQNVTLSCEQNLNHDAMYWYRQDPGQGLRLIYYSQIVNDFQKGDIAEGYSVSREKKESFPLTVTSAQKNPTAFYLCASHRSPMNTEAFFGQGTRLTVV.

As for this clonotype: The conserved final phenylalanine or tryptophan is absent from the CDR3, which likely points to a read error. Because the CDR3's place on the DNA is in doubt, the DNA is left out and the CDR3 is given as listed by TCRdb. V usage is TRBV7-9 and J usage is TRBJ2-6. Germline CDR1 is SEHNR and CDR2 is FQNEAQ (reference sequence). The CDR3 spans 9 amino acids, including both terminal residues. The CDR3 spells CASSLHRTS.

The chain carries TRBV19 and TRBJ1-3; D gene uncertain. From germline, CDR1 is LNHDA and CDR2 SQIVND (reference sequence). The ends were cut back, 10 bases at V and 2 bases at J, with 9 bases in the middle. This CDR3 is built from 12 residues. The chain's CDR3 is CATPSPGNTIYF. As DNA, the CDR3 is TGTGCCACACCCTCGCCTGGAAACACCATATATTTT.

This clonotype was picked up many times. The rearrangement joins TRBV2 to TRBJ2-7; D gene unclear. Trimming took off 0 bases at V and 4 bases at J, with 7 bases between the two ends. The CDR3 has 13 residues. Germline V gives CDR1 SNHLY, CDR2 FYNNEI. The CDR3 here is CASSEAWQYEQYF. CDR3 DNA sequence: TGTGCCAGCAGTGAAGCCTGGCAGTACGAGCAGTACTTC.

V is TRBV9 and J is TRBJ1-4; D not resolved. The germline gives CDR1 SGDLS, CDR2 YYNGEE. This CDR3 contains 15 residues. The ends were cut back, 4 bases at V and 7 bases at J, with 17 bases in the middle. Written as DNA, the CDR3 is TGTGCCAGCAGCTCTTCGACCGGGCTAGGTGAAAAACTGTTTTTT. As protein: CASSSSTGLGEKLFF. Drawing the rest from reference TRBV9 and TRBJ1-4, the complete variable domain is DSGVTQTPKHLITATGQRVTLRCSPRSGDLSVYWYQQSLDQGLQFLIQYYNGEERAKGNILERFSAQQFPDLHSELNLSSLELGDSALYFCASSSSTGLGEKLFFGSGTQLSVL.

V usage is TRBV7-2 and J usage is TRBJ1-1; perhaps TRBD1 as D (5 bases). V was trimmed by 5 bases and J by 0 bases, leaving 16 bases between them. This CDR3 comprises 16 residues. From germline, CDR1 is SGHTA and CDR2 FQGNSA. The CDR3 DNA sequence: TGTGCCAGCAGCCATGCCGGGGCAGACATGAACACTGAAGCTTTCTTT. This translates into CASSHAGADMNTEAFF.

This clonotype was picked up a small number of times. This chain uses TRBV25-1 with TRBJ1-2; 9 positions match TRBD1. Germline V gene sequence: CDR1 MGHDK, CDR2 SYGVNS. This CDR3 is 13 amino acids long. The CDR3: CARPGPTGGGYTF. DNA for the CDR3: TGTGCTAGACCGGGACCGACAGGGGGTGGCTACACCTTC.

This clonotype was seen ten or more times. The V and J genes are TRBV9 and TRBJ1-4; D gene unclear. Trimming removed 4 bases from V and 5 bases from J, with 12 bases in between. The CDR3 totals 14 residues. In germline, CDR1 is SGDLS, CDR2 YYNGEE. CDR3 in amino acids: CASSPTSRNEKLFF. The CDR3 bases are TGTGCCAGCAGCCCTACCTCGAGGAATGAAAAACTGTTTTTT.

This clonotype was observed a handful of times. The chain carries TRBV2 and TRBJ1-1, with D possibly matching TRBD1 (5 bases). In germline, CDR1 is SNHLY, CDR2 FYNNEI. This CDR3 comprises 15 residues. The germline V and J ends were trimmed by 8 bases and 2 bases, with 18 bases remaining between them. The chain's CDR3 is CASSPWRQGNTEAFF. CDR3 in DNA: TGTGCCAGCTCGCCGTGGCGCCAGGGAAACACTGAAGCTTTCTTT.

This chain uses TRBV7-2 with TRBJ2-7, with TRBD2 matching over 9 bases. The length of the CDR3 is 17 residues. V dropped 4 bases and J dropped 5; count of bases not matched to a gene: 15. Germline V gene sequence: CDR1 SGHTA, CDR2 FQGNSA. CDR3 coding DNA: TGTGCCAGCAGCTCACCCCCCGGGACTAGCTTTTCCCACGAGCAGTACTTC. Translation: CASSSPPGTSFSHEQYF.

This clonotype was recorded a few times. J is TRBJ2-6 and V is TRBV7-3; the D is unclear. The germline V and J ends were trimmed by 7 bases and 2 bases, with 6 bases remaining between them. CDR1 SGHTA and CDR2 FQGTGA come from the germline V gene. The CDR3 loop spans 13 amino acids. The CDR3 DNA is TGTGCCAGCACCCCGACTGGGGCCAACGTCCTGACTTTC. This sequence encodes CASTPTGANVLTF.

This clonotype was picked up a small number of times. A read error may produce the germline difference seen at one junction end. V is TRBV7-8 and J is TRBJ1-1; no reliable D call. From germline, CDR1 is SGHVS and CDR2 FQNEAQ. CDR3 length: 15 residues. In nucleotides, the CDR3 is TGCGCCAGCAGCTCCCTTGACACCTCGAACACTGAAGCTTTCTTT. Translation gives CASSSLDTSNTEAFF.

CDR3 bases: TGTGCCAGCAGCCAAGTAGCCGGACTAGCGGGAGAAGAGACCCAGTACTTC. Translated: CASSQVAGLAGEETQYF. The rearrangement uses TRBV9 and TRBJ2-5, with TRBD2 matching 13 bases. The CDR3 is 17 amino acids. Germline V gene sequence: CDR1 SGDLS, CDR2 YYNGEE. V lost 4 bases and J lost 3; bases outside the gene matches: 9.

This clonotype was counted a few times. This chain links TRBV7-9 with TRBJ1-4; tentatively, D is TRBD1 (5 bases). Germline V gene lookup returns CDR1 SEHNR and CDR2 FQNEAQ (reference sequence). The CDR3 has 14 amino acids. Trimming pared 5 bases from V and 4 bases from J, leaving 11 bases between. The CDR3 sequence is CASSRDGNNEKLFF. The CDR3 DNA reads TGTGCCAGCAGCCGGGACGGAAATAATGAAAAACTGTTTTTT. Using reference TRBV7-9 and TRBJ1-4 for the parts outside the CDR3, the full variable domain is DTGVSQNPRHKITKRGQNVTFRCDPISEHNRLYWYRQTLGQGPEFLTYFQNEAQLEKSRLLSDRFSAERPKGSFSTLEIQRTEQGDSAMYLCASSRDGNNEKLFFGSGTQLSVL.

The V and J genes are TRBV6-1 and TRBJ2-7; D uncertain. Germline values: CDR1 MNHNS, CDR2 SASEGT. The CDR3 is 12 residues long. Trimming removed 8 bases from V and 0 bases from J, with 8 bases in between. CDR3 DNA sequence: TGTGCCAGCGCGTCGAGCTCCTACGAGCAGTACTTC. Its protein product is CASASSSYEQYF.